This T cell receptor (beta chain) is from a study of T cell repertoires in cytomegalovirus infection. TCRdb called the reads again in MiXCR, with one record for every CDR3 protein. The profile shows hundreds of thousands of distinct CDR3 sequences, roughly a quarter of them singletons. This clonotype was counted ten times or more. Trimming pared 1 base from V and 7 bases from J, leaving 10 bases between. Germline lookup yields CDR1 SEHNR and CDR2 FQNEAQ (reference sequence). CDR3 length: 13 residues. The genes are TRBV7-9 and TRBJ1-2; D not resolved. This TCR derives from a human donor in good health (CMV status not recorded). Some clones in this sample may be carry-over from other donors' samples. Sequences were obtained from CD8+ T cells from PBMCs. CDR3 amino acids: CASSLGTIPGYTF. CDR3 DNA: TGTGCCAGCAGCTTAGGAACGATACCTGGCTACACCTTC. The full variable domain, rest sourced from reference TRBV7-9 and TRBJ1-2, is DTGVSQNPRHKITKRGQNVTFRCDPISEHNRLYWYRQTLGQGPEFLTYFQNEAQLEKSRLLSDRFSAERPKGSFSTLEIQRTEQGDSAMYLCASSLGTIPGYTFGSGTRLTVV.